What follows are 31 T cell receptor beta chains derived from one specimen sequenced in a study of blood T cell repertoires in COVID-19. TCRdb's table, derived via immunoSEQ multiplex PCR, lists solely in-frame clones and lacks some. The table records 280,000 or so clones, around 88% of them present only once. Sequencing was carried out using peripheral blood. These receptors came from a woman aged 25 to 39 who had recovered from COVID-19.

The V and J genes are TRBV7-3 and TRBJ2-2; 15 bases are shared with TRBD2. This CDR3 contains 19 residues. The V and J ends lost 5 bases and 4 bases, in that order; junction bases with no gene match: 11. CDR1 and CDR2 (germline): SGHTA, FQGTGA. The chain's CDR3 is CASSALGLAGGRGTGELFF. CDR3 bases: TGTGCCAGCAGCGCCCTCGGACTAGCGGGGGGGCGAGGCACCGGGGAGCTGTTTTTT. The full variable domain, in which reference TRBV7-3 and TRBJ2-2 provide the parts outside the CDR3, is GAGVSQTPSNKVTEKGKYVELRCDPISGHTALYWYRQSLGQGPEFLIYFQGTGAADDSGLPNDRFFAVRPEGSVSTLKIQRTERGDSAVYLCASSALGLAGGRGTGELFFGEGSRLTVL.

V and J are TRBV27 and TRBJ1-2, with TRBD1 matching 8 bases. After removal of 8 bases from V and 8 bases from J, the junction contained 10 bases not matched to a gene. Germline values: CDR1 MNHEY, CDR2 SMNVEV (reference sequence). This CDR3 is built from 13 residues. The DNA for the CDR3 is TGTGCCAGCCGATTTACACAGGGGGACGGCTACACCTTC. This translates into CASRFTQGDGYTF.

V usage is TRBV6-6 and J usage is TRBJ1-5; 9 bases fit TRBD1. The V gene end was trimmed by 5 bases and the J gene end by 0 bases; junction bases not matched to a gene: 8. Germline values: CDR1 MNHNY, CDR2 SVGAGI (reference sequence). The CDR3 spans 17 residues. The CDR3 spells CASSPPGQGTSNQPQHF. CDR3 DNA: TGTGCCAGCAGTCCTCCGGGACAGGGTACTAGCAATCAGCCCCAGCATTTT.

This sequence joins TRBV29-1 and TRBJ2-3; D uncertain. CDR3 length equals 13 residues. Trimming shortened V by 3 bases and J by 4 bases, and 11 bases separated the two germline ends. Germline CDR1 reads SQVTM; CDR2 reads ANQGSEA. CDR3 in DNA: TGCAGCGTTGACGGCAGGCTGGCAGATACGCAGTATTTT. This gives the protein CSVDGRLADTQYF.

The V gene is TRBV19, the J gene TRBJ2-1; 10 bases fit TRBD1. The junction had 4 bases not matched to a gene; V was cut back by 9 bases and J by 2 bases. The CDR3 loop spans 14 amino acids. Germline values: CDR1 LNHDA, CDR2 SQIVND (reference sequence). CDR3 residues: CASIGQGAYNEQFF. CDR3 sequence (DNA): TGTGCCAGCATAGGACAGGGGGCCTACAATGAGCAGTTCTTC.

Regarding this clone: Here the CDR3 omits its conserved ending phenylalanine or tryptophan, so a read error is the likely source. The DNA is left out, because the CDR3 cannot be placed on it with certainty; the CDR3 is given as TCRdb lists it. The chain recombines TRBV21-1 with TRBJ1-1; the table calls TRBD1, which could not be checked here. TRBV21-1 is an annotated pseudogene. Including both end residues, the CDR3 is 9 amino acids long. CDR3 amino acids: CASIPRGLV.

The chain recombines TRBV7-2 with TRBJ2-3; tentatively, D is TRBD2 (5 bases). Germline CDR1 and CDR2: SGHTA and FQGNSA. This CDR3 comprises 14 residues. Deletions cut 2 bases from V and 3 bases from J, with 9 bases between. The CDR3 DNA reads TGTGCCAGCAGCTTAACCGGGGTGACAGATACGCAGTATTTT. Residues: CASSLTGVTDTQYF.

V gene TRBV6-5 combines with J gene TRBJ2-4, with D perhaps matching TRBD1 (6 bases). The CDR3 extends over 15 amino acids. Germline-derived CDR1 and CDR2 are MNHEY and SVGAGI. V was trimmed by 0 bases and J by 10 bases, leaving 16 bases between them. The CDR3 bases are TGTGCCAGCAGTTACTCGTCAGGGGCTCGAGGAATTCAGTACTTC. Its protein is CASSYSSGARGIQYF.

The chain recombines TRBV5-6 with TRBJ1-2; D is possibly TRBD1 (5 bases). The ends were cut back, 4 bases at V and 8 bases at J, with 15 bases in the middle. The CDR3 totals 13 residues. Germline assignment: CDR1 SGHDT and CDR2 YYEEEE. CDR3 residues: CASSKIQGGGYTF. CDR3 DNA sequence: TGTGCCAGCAGCAAAATCCAGGGAGGCGGCTACACCTTC. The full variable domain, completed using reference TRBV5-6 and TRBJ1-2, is DAGVTQSPTHLIKTRGQQVTLRCSPKSGHDTVSWYQQALGQGPQFIFQYYEEEERQRGNFPDRFSGHQFPNYSSELNVNALLLGDSALYLCASSKIQGGGYTFGSGTRLTVV.

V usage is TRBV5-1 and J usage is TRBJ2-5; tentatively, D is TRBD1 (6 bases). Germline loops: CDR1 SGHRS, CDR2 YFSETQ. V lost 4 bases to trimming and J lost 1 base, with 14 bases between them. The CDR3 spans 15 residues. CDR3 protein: CASSGVQGSQETQYF. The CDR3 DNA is TGCGCCAGCAGCGGGGTACAGGGATCCCAAGAGACCCAGTACTTC.

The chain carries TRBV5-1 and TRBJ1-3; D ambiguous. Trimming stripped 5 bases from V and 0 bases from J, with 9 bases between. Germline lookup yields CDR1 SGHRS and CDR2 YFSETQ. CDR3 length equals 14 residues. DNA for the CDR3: TGCGCCAGCAGGGCCGCTTCCTCTGGAAACACCATATATTTT. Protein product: CASRAASSGNTIYF.

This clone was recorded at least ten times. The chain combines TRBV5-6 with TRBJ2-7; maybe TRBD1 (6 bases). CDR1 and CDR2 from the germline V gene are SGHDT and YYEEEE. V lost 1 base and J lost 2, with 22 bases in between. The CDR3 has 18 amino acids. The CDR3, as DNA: TGTGCCAGCAGCTTGCAGGACAGTATACTGATTCTCGCCTACGAGCAGTACTTC. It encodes CASSLQDSILILAYEQYF.

The CDR3 bases are TGTGCCAGCAGCCGGACAGCCTTTGGCAATCAGCCCCAGCATTTT. Translated: CASSRTAFGNQPQHF. The J gene is TRBJ1-5, the V gene TRBV5-5; weak D call: TRBD1 (6 bases). V shed 4 bases and J shed 2 bases, with 13 bases lying between them. The CDR3 length is 15 residues. Germline lookup yields CDR1 SGHKS and CDR2 YYEKEE (reference sequence). The whole variable domain, remainder taken from reference TRBV5-5 and TRBJ1-5, is DAGVTQSPTHLIKTRGQQVTLRCSPISGHKSVSWYQQVLGQGPQFIFQYYEKEERGRGNFPDRFSARQFPNYSSELNVNALLLGDSALYLCASSRTAFGNQPQHFGDGTRLSIL.

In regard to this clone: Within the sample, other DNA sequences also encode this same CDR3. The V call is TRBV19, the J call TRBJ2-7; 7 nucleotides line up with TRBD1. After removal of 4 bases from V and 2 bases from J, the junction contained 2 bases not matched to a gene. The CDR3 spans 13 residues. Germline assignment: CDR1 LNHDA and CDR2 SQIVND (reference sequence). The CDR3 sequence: CASSRQGPYEQYF. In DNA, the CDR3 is TGTGCCAGTAGTAGACAGGGCCCCTACGAGCAGTACTTC.

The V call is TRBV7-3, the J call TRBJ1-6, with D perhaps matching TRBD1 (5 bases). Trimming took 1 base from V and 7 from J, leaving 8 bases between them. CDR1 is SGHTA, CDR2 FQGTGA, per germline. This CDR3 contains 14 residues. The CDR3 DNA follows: TGTGCCAGCAGCTTAAACAGGTTGAATTCACCCCTCCACTTT. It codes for CASSLNRLNSPLHF.

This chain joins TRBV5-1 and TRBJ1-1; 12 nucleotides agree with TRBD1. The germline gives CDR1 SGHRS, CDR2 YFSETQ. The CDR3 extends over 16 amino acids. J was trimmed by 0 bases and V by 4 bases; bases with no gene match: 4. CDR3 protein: CASSRDRGPMNTEAFF. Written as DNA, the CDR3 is TGCGCCAGCAGCAGGGACAGGGGGCCCATGAACACTGAAGCTTTCTTT.

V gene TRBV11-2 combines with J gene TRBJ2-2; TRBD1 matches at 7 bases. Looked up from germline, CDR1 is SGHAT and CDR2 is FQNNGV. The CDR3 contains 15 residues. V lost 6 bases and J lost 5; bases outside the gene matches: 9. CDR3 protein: CASRRPGQTTGELFF. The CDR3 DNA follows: TGTGCCAGCAGGAGACCGGGACAGACAACCGGGGAGCTGTTTTTT.

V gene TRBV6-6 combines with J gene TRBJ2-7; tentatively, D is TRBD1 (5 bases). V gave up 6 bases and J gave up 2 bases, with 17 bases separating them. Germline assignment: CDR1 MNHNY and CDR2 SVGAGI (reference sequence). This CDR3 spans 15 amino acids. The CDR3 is CASRPTGIPPYEQYF. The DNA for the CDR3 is TGTGCCAGCAGACCAACAGGAATACCCCCCTACGAGCAGTACTTC.

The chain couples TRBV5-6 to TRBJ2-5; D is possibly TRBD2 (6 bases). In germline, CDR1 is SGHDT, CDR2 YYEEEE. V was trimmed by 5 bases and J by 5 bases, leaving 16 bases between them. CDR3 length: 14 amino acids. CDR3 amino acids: CASSTHGEAETQYF. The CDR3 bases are TGTGCCAGCAGTACCCATGGGGAGGCGGAGACCCAGTACTTC.

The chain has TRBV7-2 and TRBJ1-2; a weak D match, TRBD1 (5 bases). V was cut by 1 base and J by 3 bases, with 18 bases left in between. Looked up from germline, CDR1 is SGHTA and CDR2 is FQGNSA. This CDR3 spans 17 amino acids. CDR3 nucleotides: TGTGCCAGCAGCTTAGAACTTTGGACACCCGATGACTATGGCTACACCTTC. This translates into CASSLELWTPDDYGYTF. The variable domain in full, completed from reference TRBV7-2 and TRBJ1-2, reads GAGVSQSPSNKVTEKGKDVELRCDPISGHTALYWYRQSLGQGLEFLIYFQGNSAPDKSGLPSDRFSAERTGGSVSTLTIQRTQQEDSAVYLCASSLELWTPDDYGYTFGSGTRLTVV.

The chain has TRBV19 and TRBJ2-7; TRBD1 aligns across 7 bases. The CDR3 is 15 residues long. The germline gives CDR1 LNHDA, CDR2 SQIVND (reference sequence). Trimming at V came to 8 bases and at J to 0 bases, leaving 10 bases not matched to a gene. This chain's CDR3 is CASRQRQGLSYEQYF. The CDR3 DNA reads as TGTGCCAGTCGTCAACGACAGGGTCTCTCCTACGAGCAGTACTTC.

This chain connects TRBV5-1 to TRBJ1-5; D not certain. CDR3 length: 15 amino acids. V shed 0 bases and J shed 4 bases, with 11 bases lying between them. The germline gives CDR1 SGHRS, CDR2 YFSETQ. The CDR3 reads CASSLGPIANQPQHF. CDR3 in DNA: TGCGCCAGCAGCTTGGGTCCGATAGCAAATCAGCCCCAGCATTTT.

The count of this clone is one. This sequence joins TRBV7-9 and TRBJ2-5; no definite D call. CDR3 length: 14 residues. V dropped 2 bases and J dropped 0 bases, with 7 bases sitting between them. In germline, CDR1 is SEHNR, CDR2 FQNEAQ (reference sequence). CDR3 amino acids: CASSLFAYQETQYF. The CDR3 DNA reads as TGTGCCAGCAGCTTATTTGCGTACCAAGAGACCCAGTACTTC.

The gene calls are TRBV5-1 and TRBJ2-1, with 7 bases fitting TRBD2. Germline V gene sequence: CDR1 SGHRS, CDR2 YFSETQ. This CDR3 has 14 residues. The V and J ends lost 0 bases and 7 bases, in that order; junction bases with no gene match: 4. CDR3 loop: CASSLASSGNEQFF. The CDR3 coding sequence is TGCGCCAGCAGCTTGGCTTCTAGCGGTAATGAGCAGTTCTTC.

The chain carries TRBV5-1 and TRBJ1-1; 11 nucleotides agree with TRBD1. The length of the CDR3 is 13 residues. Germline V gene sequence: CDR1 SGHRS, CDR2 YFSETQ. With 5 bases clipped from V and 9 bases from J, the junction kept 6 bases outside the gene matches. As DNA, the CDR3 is TGCGCCAGCAGGTTAAAGGACAGGGGGCAAGCTTTCTTT. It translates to CASRLKDRGQAFF. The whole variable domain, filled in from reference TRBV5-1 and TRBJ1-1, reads KAGVTQTPRYLIKTRGQQVTLSCSPISGHRSVSWYQQTPGQGLQFLFEYFSETQRNKGNFPGRFSGRQFSNSRSEMNVSTLELGDSALYLCASRLKDRGQAFFGQGTRLTVV.

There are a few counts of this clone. CDR3 region: CASNRAGSDEQFF. Written as DNA, the CDR3 is TGTGCCAGCAATCGAGCGGGGAGCGATGAGCAGTTCTTC. The chain uses TRBV7-8 and TRBJ2-1; 7 bases are shared with TRBD2. The trim removed 7 bases at V and 8 bases at J, leaving 8 bases unmatched. CDR1 and CDR2 from the germline V gene are SGHVS and FQNEAQ. The CDR3 contains 13 residues.

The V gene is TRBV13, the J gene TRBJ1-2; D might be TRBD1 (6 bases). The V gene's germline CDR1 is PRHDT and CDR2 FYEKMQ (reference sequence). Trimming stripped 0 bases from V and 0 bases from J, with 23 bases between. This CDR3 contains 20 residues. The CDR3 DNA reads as TGTGCCAGCAGCTTAGGCTTGGTGTCAGGGGAACTAACAGCTAACTATGGCTACACCTTC. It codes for CASSLGLVSGELTANYGYTF.

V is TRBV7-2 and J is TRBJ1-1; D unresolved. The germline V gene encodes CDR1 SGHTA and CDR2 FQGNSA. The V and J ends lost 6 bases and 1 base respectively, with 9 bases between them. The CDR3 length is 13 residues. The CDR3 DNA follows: TGTGCCAGCAGGACGACACAGAACACTGAAGCTTTCTTT. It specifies CASRTTQNTEAFF.

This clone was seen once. In DNA form, the CDR3 reads TGTGCCAGCAGCGCGGTAGGAGGAGGTGAAAAACTGTTTTTT. Encoded protein: CASSAVGGGEKLFF. V gene TRBV9 combines with J gene TRBJ1-4; D gene ambiguous. The ends were cut back, 3 bases at V and 7 bases at J, with 13 bases in the middle. The germline CDR1 and CDR2 sequences are SGDLS and YYNGEE. The CDR3 has 14 residues.

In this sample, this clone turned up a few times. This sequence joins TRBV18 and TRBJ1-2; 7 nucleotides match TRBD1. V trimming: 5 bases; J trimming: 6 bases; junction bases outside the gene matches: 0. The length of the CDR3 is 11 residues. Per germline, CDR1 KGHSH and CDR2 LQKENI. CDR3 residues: CASSDRDGYTF. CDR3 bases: TGTGCCAGCTCAGACAGGGATGGCTACACCTTC.

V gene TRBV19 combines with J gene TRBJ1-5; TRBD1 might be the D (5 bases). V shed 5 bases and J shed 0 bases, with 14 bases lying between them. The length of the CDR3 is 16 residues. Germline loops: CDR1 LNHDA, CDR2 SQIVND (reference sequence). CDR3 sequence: CASSPRDYYSNQPQHF. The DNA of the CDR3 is TGTGCCAGTAGTCCCCGGGACTACTATAGCAATCAGCCCCAGCATTTT.